This TCR beta chain was observed in a study of cytomegalovirus exposure and HLA in healthy donors. J gave up 9 bases and V 5 bases, and 9 bases lay outside the gene matches. Germline V lookup: CDR1 MDHEN, CDR2 SYDVKM. The CDR3 covers 13 residues. The study ran its PCR with 60 Vbeta and 13 Jbeta primers. Repertoires were generated with immunoSEQ multiplex PCR, while TCRdb's copy carries only in-frame clones and drops some. Of about 160,000 clones in the sample, around 80% were seen once. With regard to this clone: Its antigen is unknown.

Each donor was nominally healthy when sampled (though unrecorded immune exposures were likely). Overall study findings and caveats: V segments that were indistinguishable, TRBV6-2 and TRBV6-3 among them, were omitted from analysis. Researchers reported in a later analysis that a missense DCLRE1C variant was tied to TCR beta V- and J-gene trimming.

Sequencing was performed on PBMCs. The receptor was isolated from a woman aged 40 to 50 in good health and CMV-seronegative. The chain joins TRBV28 to TRBJ2-7, with TRBD1 matching 8 bases. The CDR3 here is CASSHLITGGQYF. Here the CDR3 DNA reads TGTGCCAGCAGTCACCTGATTACAGGGGGGCAGTACTTC.